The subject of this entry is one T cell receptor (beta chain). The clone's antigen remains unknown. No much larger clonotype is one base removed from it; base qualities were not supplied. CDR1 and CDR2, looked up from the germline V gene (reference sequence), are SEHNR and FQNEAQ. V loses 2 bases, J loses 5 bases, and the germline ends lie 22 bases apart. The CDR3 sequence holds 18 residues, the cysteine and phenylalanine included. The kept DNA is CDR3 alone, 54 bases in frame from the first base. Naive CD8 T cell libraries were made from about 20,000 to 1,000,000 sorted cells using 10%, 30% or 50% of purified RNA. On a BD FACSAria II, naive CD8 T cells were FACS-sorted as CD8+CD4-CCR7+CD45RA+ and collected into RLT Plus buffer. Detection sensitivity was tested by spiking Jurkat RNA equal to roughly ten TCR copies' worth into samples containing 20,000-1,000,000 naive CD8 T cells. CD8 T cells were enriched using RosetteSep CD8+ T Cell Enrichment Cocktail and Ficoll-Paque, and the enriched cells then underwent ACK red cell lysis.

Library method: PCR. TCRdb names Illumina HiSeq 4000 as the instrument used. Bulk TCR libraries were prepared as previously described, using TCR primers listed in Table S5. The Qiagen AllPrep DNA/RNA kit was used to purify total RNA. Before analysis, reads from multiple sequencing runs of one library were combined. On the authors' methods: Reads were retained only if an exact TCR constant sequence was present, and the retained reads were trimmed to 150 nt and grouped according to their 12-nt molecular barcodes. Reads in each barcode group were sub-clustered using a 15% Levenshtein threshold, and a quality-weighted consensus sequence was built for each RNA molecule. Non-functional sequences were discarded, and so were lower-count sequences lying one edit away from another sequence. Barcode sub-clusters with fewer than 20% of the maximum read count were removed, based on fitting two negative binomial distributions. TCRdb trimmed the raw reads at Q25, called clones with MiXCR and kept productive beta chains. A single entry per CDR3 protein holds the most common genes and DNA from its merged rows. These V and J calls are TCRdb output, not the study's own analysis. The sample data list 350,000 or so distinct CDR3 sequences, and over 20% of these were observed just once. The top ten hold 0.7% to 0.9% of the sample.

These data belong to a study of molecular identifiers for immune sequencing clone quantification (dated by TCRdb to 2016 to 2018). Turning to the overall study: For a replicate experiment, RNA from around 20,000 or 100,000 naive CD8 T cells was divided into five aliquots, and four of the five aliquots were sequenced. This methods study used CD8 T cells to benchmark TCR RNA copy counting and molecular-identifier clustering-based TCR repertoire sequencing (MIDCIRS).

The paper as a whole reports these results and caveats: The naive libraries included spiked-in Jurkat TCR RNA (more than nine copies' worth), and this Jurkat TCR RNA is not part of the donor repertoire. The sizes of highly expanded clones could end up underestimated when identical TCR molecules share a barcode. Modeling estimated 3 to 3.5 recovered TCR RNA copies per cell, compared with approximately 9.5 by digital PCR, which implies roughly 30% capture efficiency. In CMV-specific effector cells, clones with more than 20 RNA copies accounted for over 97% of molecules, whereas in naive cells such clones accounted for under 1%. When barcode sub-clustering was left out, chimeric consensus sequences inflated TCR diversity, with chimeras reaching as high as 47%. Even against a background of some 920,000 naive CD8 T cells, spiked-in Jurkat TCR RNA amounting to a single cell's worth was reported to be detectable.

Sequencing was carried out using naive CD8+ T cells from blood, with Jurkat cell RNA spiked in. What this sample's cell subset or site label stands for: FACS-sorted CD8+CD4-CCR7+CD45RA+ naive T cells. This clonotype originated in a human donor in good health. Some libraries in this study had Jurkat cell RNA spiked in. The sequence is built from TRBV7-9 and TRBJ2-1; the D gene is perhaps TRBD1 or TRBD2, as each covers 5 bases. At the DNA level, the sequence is TGTGCCAGCAGCTTAAGGTTTGCAGGGTCTGGGGGTCACAATGAGCAGTTCTTC. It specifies CASSLRFAGSGGHNEQFF.